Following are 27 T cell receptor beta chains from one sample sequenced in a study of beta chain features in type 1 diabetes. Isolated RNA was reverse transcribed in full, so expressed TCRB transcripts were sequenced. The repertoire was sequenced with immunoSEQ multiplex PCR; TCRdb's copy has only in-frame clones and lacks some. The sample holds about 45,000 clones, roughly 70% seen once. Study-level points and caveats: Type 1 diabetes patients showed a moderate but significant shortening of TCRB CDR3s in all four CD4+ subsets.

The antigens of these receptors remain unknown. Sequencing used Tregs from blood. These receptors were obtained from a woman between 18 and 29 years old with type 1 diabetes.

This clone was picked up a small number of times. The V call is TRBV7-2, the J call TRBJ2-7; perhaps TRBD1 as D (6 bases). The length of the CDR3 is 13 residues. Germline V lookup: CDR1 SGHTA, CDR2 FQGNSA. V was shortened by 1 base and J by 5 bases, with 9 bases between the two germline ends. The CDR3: CASSLVSGDEQYF. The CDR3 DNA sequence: TGTGCCAGCAGCTTAGTGTCAGGGGACGAGCAGTACTTC.

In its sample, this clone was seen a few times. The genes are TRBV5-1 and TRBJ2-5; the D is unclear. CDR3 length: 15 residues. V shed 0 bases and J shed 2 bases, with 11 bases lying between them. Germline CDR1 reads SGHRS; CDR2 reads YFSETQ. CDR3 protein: CASSLVGDIQETQYF. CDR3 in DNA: TGCGCCAGCAGCTTGGTGGGTGACATACAAGAGACCCAGTACTTC.

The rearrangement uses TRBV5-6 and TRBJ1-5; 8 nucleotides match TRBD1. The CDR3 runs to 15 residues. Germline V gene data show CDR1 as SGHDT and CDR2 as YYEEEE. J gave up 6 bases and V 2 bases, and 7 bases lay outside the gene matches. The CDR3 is CASSFARGLGQPQHF. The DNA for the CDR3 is TGTGCCAGCAGCTTTGCCAGGGGGCTCGGTCAGCCCCAGCATTTT. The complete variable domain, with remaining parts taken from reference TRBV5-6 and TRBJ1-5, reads DAGVTQSPTHLIKTRGQQVTLRCSPKSGHDTVSWYQQALGQGPQFIFQYYEEEERQRGNFPDRFSGHQFPNYSSELNVNALLLGDSALYLCASSFARGLGQPQHFGDGTRLSIL.

The CDR3 DNA is TGTGCCAGCAGCTCCAGACCGGGAAACACTGAAGCTTTCTTT. This codes for CASSSRPGNTEAFF. The chain uses TRBV7-2 and TRBJ1-1; D is uncertain. Per the germline V gene, CDR1 is SGHTA and CDR2 is FQGNSA. This CDR3 region has 14 residues. V lost 4 bases, J lost 2 bases, and 11 bases lay in between. Looking up the rest from reference TRBV7-2 and TRBJ1-1 gives the full variable domain: GAGVSQSPSNKVTEKGKDVELRCDPISGHTALYWYRQSLGQGLEFLIYFQGNSAPDKSGLPSDRFSAERTGGSVSTLTIQRTQQEDSAVYLCASSSRPGNTEAFFGQGTRLTVV.

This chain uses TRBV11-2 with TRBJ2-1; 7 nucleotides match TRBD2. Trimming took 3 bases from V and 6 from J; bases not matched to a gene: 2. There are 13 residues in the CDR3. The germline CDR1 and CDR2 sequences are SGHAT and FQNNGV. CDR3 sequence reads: CASSFWTSNEQFF. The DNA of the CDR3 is TGTGCCAGCAGCTTTTGGACTAGCAATGAGCAGTTCTTC.

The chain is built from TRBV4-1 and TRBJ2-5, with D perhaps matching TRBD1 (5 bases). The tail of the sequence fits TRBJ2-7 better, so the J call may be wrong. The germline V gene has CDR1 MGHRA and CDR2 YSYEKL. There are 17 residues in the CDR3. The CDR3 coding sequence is TGCGCCAGCAGCCAAGACCAGTGGACAAACGAACCCTACGAGCAGTACTTC. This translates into CASSQDQWTNEPYEQYF.

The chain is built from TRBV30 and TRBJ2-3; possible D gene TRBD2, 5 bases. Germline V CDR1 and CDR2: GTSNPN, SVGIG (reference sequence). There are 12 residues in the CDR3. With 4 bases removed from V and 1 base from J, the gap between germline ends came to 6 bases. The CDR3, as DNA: TGTGCCTGGATTAGCGGCACAGATACGCAGTATTTT. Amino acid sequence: CAWISGTDTQYF. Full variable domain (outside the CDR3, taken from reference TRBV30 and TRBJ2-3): SQTIHQWPATLVQPVGSPLSLECTVEGTSNPNLYWYRQAAGRGLQLLFYSVGIGQISSEVPQNLSASRPQDRQFILSSKKLLLSDSGFYLCAWISGTDTQYFGPGTRLTVL.

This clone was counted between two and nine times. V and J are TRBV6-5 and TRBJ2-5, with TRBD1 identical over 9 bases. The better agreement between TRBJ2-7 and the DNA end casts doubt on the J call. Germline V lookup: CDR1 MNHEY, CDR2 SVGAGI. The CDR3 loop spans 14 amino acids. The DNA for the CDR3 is TGTGCCAGCAGTTTAACGACAGGGGGCTACGAGCAGTACTTC. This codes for CASSLTTGGYEQYF.

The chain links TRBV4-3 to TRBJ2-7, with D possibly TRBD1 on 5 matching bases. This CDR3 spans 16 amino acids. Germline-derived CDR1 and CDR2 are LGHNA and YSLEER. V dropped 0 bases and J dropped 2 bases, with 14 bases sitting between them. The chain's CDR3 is CASSQDPQVTAYEQYF. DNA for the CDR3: TGCGCCAGCAGCCAAGATCCACAGGTTACTGCCTACGAGCAGTACTTC.

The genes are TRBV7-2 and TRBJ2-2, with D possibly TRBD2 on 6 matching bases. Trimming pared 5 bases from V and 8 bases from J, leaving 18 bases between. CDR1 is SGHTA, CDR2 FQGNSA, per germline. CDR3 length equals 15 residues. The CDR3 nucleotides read TGTGCCAGCAGCCCAACGGGACTCCGATATGGGGAGCTGTTTTTT. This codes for CASSPTGLRYGELFF.

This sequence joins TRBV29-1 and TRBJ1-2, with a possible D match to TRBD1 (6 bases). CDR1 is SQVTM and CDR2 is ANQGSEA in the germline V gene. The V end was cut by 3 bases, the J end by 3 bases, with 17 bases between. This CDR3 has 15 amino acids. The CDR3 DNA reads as TGCAGCGTTGACGCTTTGGGGGCCGGGGACTATGGCTACACCTTC. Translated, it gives CSVDALGAGDYGYTF.

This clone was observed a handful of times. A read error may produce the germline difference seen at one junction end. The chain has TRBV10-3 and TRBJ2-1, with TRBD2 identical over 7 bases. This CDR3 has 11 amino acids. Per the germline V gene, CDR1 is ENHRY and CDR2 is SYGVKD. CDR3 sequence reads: CASSSGGEQFF. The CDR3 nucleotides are TGTGCCAGCAGTTCGGGGGGAGAGCAGTTCTTC.

The CDR3 DNA follows: TGTGCCAGCAGCACCCGGTGGCAGGGGGTACATGAGCAGTTCTTC. Protein: CASSTRWQGVHEQFF. The rearrangement uses TRBV7-2 and TRBJ2-1, with 7 bases aligning to TRBD1. V trimming: 5 bases; J trimming: 8 bases; junction bases outside the gene matches: 12. The V gene's germline CDR1 is SGHTA and CDR2 FQGNSA. CDR3 length equals 15 residues.

The CDR3 DNA is TGTGCCAGCAGTTTACGGGGAGGCCAAGTGAATGAGCAGTTCTTC. Translated: CASSLRGGQVNEQFF. The V gene is TRBV27, the J gene TRBJ2-1; D perhaps matches TRBD2 (6 bases). The germline V gene has CDR1 MNHEY and CDR2 SMNVEV (reference sequence). With 2 bases removed from V and 7 bases from J, the gap between germline ends came to 15 bases. The CDR3 is 15 residues long.

The CDR3 bases are TGTGCCAGCAGCCCTCAGGTACCCGGCTACACCTTC. As protein: CASSPQVPGYTF. This chain connects TRBV7-9 to TRBJ1-2; D uncertain. The ends were cut back, 5 bases at V and 8 bases at J, with 12 bases in the middle. The germline V gene has CDR1 SEHNR and CDR2 FQNEAQ (reference sequence). CDR3 size: 12 residues.

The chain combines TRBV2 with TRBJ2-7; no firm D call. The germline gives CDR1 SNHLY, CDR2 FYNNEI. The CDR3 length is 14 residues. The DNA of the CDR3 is TGTGCAAGTAAGGTGGCAGGTTTATCCTACGAGCAGTACTTC. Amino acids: CASKVAGLSYEQYF.

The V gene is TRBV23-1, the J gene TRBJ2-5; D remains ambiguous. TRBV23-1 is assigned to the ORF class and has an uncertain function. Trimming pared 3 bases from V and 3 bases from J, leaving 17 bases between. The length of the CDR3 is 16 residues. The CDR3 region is CASSHRPGQRKETQYF. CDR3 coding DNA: TGCGCCAGCAGTCACCGCCCGGGTCAGAGAAAAGAGACCCAGTACTTC.

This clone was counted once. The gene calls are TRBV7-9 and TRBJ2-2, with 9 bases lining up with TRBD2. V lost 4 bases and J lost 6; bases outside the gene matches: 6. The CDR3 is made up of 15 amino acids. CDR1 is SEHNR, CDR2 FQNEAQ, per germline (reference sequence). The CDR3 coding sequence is TGTGCCAGCAGCTCCCAGCGGGGGGCGGCCGGGGAGCTGTTTTTT. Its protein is CASSSQRGAAGELFF.

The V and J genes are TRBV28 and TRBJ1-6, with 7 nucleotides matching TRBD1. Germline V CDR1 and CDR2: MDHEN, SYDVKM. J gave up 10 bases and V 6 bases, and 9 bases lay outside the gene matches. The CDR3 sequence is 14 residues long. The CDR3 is CASRPGTVGSPLHF. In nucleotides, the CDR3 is TGTGCCAGCAGGCCCGGGACAGTTGGATCACCCCTCCACTTT.

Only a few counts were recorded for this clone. CDR3 DNA sequence: TGTGCCAGCAGAAACAGGTTGGACCAAGAGACCCAGTACTTC. It codes for CASRNRLDQETQYF. V and J are TRBV6-5 and TRBJ2-5; weak D call: TRBD1 (5 bases). The CDR3 consists of 14 residues. Germline CDR1 and CDR2: MNHEY and SVGAGI. Trimming left V 6 bases short and J 0 bases short, with 11 bases between.

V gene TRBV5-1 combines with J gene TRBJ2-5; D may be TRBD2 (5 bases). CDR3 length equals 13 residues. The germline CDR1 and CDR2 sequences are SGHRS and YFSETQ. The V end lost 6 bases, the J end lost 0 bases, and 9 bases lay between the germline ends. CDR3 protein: CASKGGDQETQYF. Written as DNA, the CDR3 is TGCGCCAGCAAAGGAGGCGACCAAGAGACCCAGTACTTC.

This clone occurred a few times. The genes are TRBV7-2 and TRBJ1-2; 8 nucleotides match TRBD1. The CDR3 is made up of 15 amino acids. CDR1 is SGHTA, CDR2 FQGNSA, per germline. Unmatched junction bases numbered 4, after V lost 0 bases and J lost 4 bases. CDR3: CASSLAGQDSYGYTF. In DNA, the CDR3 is TGTGCCAGCAGCTTAGCGGGACAGGATAGCTATGGCTACACCTTC.

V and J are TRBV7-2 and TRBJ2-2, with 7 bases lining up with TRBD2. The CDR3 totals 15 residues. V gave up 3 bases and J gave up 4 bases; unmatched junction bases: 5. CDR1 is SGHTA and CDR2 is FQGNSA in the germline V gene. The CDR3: CASSLRDYLTGELFF. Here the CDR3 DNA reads TGTGCCAGCAGCTTGCGGGACTACCTCACCGGGGAGCTGTTTTTT.

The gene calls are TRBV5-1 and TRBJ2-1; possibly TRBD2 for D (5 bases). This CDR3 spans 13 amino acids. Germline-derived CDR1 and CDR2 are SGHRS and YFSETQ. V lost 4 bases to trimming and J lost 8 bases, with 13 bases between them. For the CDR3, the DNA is TGCGCCAGCAGCCAGACTAACCCCCATGAGCAGTTCTTC. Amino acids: CASSQTNPHEQFF.

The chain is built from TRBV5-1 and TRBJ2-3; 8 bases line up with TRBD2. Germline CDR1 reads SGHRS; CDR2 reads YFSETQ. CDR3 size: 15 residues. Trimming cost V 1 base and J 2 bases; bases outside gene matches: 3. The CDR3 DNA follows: TGCGCCAGCAGCTTGTGGACTAGCCCCACAGATACGCAGTATTTT. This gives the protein CASSLWTSPTDTQYF.

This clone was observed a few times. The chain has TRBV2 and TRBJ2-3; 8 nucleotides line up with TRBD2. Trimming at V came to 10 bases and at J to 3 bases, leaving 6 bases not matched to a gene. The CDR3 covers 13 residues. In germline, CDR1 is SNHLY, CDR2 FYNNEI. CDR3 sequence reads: CATGGGQTDTQYF. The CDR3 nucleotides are TGTGCCACCGGCGGGGGGCAGACAGATACGCAGTATTTT. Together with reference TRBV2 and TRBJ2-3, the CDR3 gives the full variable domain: EPEVTQTPSHQVTQMGQEVILRCVPISNHLYFYWYRQILGQKVEFLVSFYNNEISEKSEIFDDQFSVERPDGSNFTLKIRSTKLEDSAMYFCATGGGQTDTQYFGPGTRLTVL.

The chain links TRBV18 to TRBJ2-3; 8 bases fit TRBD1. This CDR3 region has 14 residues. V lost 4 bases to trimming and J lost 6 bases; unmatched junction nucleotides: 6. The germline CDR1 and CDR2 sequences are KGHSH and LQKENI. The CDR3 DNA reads TGTGCCAGCTCACAAGGACAGGGAATGGATACGCAGTATTTT. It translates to CASSQGQGMDTQYF.